Listed below are T cell receptor beta chains from one sample, sequenced in a study of blood T cell repertoires in COVID-19. Some clones are missing from TCRdb's copy, which holds only in-frame ones; the method was immunoSEQ multiplex PCR. The sample consists of over 200,000 clones, 80% of them appearing once. The sample taken for sequencing was peripheral blood. These TCRs come from a human donor in a cohort sampled during active COVID-19. CDR3s include the opening cysteine and the closing phenylalanine or tryptophan. The D gene is left open where the match is weak. For some rows the clone size is stated as once, few or many, or as a class when expanded; others skip it.

TRBD1	-	TRBJ1-1	TRBV19	TGTGCCAGTAGGGGACAGGGTTACACTGAAGCTTTCTTT	CASRGQGYTEAFF
-	-	TRBJ1-1	TRBV6-5	TGTGCCAGCAGTTACCGGGGGGCGACGGGTGGAGCTTTCTTT	CASSYRGATGGAFF
-	-	TRBJ2-1	TRBV3-1/TRBV3-2	TGTGCCAGCAGCCACCCAAGGTTGGAGGGAGGACCCTACAATGAGCAGTTCTTC	CASSHPRLEGGPYNEQFF
-	-	TRBJ2-2	TRBV7-9	TGTGCCAGCAGCGCGGGACTTAGCACCGGGGAGCTGTTTTTT	CASSAGLSTGELFF
-	-	TRBJ2-7	TRBV9	TGTGCCAGCAGCGTAGGAGGGTCCTACCACGAGCAGTACTTC	CASSVGGSYHEQYF
-	-	TRBJ2-1	TRBV29-1	TGCAGCGCCACATACAATGAGCAGTTCTTC	CSATYNEQFF
TRBD1	-	TRBJ2-7	TRBV5-6	TGTGCCAGCAGCACCTTGGACAGGGTTAACGAGCAGTACTTC	CASSTLDRVNEQYF
TRBD2	-	TRBJ2-1	TRBV24-1	TGTGCCACCAGTGAACCCGGACTAGCGGGAATCCATGAGCAGTTCTTC	CATSEPGLAGIHEQFF
-	-	TRBJ2-6	TRBV25-1	TGTGCCAGCAGTGTCGGCGGGGTCAATGGGGCCAACGTCCTGACTTTC	CASSVGGVNGANVLTF
-	-	TRBJ1-2	TRBV12-2	TGTGCAAGTCGCCTGATCGCTCAGGGTGGGGGCTACACCTTC	CASRLIAQGGGYTF
TRBD2	-	TRBJ2-5	TRBV25-1	TGTGCCAGCAGTGGGGGGCCTACTAGCGGGAGAATCCAAGAGACCCAGTACTTC	CASSGGPTSGRIQETQYF
-	-	TRBJ2-7	TRBV7-2	TGTGCCAGCAGCTTAGTCGAACGGGATGGAGGGTACGAGCAGTACTTC	CASSLVERDGGYEQYF
-	-	TRBJ2-7	TRBV12-3/TRBV12-4	TGTGCCAGCAGTTACTTTCTCTCCTACGAGCAGTACTTC	CASSYFLSYEQYF
-	-	TRBJ2-6	TRBV14	TGTGCCAGCAGCCCGCGACGGTTACAGGGCTCTGGGGCCAACGTCCTGACTTTC	CASSPRRLQGSGANVLTF
TRBD2	-	TRBJ2-3	TRBV19	TGTGCCAGTACTTCTAGCGGGATCAACACAGATACGCAGTATTTT	CASTSSGINTDTQYF
TRBD1	-	TRBJ2-5	TRBV18	TGTGCCAGCTCACCTCGGACAGGGGATTTAGAGACCCAGTACTTC	CASSPRTGDLETQYF
-	-	TRBJ1-1	TRBV5-1	TGCGCCAGCAGCGCGGATTTGAACACTGAAGCTTTCTTT	CASSADLNTEAFF
-	-	TRBJ1-1	TRBV6-6	TGTGCCAGCAGTTTTGAAGGGGGCACTGAAGCTTTCTTT	CASSFEGGTEAFF
-	-	TRBJ1-5	TRBV7-3	TGTGCCAGCAGCTTAATCTACACAGGGCAGCTTAGCAATCAGCCCCAGCATTTT	CASSLIYTGQLSNQPQHF
TRBD2	once	TRBJ2-7	TRBV6-8	TGTGCCAGCAGTTACTCGGCCAGCGGGAGATACGAGCAGTACTTC	CASSYSASGRYEQYF
TRBD2	-	TRBJ2-7	TRBV3-1/TRBV3-2	TGTGCCAGCAGCCAAGTCACTAGCGGAGCCTACGAGCAGTACTTC	CASSQVTSGAYEQYF
-	-	TRBJ1-4	TRBV28	TGTGCCAGCAGTTTACTTTCGGGGGGTTCAGGGGAAAAACTGTTTTTT	CASSLLSGGSGEKLFF
-	-	TRBJ1-4	TRBV7-9	TGTGCCAGCAGCGAGGAACAGGGATACAGTGAAAAACTGTTTTTT	CASSEEQGYSEKLFF
TRBD1	-	TRBJ1-1	TRBV13	TGTGCCAGCAGTGGACCCGGGACAGGGGAAAACACTGAAGCTTTCTTT	CASSGPGTGENTEAFF
TRBD2	-	TRBJ2-5	TRBV9	TGTGCCAGCAGCGCCGGGGGAGGGGAGTACTTC	CASSAGGGEYF
TRBD1	-	TRBJ1-5	TRBV4-1	TGCGCCAGCAGCCAAGAGGGACAGGGCGCCAATAGCAATCAGCCCCAGCATTTT	CASSQEGQGANSNQPQHF
-	-	TRBJ1-5	TRBV30	TGTGCCTGGAGTGGAGGGGGTAATCAGCCCCAGCATTTT	CAWSGGGNQPQHF
-	-	TRBJ2-2	TRBV11-3	TGTGCCAGCAGCTTAGCTACCTACACCGGGGAGCTGTTTTTT	CASSLATYTGELFF
-	-	TRBJ2-7	TRBV2	TGTGCCAGCACCGCGGACTCTAACGAGCAGTACTTC	CASTADSNEQYF
-	-	TRBJ2-7	TRBV7-2	TGTGCCAGCAGCTTAGCGCTAGACTACGAGCAGTACTTC	CASSLALDYEQYF
TRBD1	-	TRBJ1-2	TRBV3-1/TRBV3-2	TGTGCCAGCAGCCGGACAGGGTTCTATGGCTACACCTTC	CASSRTGFYGYTF
TRBD1	many	TRBJ2-7	TRBV27	TGTGCCAGCAGTTTAATGACAGGGGGGGACGAGCAGTACTTC	CASSLMTGGDEQYF
-	-	TRBJ1-3	TRBV10-1	TGCGCCAGCCGCCGAGGAGGGCCCGATTCTGGAAACACCATATATTTT	CASRRGGPDSGNTIYF
-	-	TRBJ1-2	TRBV7-9	TGTGCCAGCAGCTTAGAACAGGACTATGGCTACACCTTC	CASSLEQDYGYTF
-	-	TRBJ2-7	TRBV7-2	TGTGCCAGCAGCTTAGGGGGCGCAGTCTACGAGCAGTACTTC	CASSLGGAVYEQYF
-	-	TRBJ2-5	TRBV7-7	TGTGCCAGCAGCTCCCCGGGGTACCAAGAGACCCAGTACTTC	CASSSPGYQETQYF
-	-	TRBJ1-5	TRBV5-6	TGTGCCAGCAGCTTGTCTCCGAATCAGCCCCAGCATTTT	CASSLSPNQPQHF
-	-	TRBJ2-1	TRBV27	TGTGCCAGCAGTTTAGACAGGAGCTCCTACAATGAGCAGTTCTTC	CASSLDRSSYNEQFF
-	-	TRBJ2-2	TRBV7-3	TGTGCCAGCAGCTTAAACAAGGCGGCCCTGAACACCGGGGAGCTGTTTTTT	CASSLNKAALNTGELFF
TRBD2	-	TRBJ2-3	TRBV27	TGTGCCAGCAGTCCTAAGCTTTACGGGACTAGCGGGAGTATCCCCAGCACAGATACGCAGTATTTT	CASSPKLYGTSGSIPSTDTQYF
-	few	TRBJ1-4	TRBV27	TGTGCCAGCAGAGAAAACATGGTTGAAAAACTGTTTTTT	CASRENMVEKLFF
TRBD1	-	TRBJ1-5	TRBV6-2/TRBV6-3	TGTGCCAGCAGTTACTCCGCGACAGGGGGCAATCAGCCCCAGCATTTT	CASSYSATGGNQPQHF
TRBD1	few	TRBJ1-5	TRBV7-2	TGTGCCAGCAGACCTGGGACAGGGTGGAATCAGCCCCAGCATTTT	CASRPGTGWNQPQHF
TRBD1	-	TRBJ1-4	TRBV18	TGTGCCAGCTCAGCTAGACAGGGGAAGCATGCAACTAATGAAAAACTGTTTTTT	CASSARQGKHATNEKLFF
TRBD1	-	TRBJ1-5	TRBV19	TGTGCCAGTACCACAACAGGGGGCGCCGGTCAGCCCCAGCATTTT	CASTTTGGAGQPQHF
-	-	TRBJ2-5	TRBV7-2	TGTGCCAGCAGCTTAGAGAGGGGGGAGACCCAGTACTTC	CASSLERGETQYF